The 12 T cell receptor beta chains presented below share a single source sample, sequenced in a study of blood T cell repertoires in COVID-19. The protocol was immunoSEQ multiplex PCR, while the TCRdb copy is restricted to in-frame clones and leaves out a portion. The sample yields tens of thousands of clones, about 91% seen once. The material sequenced was peripheral blood. These receptors were obtained from a human donor in a cohort sampled during active COVID-19.

The chain links TRBV5-4 to TRBJ1-2; 9 positions agree with TRBD1. The V gene end was trimmed by 3 bases and the J gene end by 3 bases; junction bases not matched to a gene: 9. Germline V gene lookup returns CDR1 SGHNT and CDR2 YYREEE (reference sequence). CDR3 length: 16 residues. The DNA for the CDR3 is TGTGCCAGCAGCTCACCGGGACAGGGTTTTGACTATGGCTACACCTTC. It encodes CASSSPGQGFDYGYTF.

This sequence joins TRBV5-1 and TRBJ2-1; 8 nucleotides match TRBD1. V shed 4 bases, J shed 7 bases, and the junction held 10 bases outside the gene matches. CDR1 is SGHRS, CDR2 YFSETQ, per germline. The CDR3 has 15 residues. CDR3 DNA sequence: TGCGCCAGCAGCGGAGGACAGGGAATGATAAATGAGCAGTTCTTC. Amino acids: CASSGGQGMINEQFF.

The J gene is TRBJ2-2, the V gene TRBV10-3, with 14 bases aligning to TRBD2. The CDR3 has 16 residues. Per germline, CDR1 ENHRY and CDR2 SYGVKD. J was trimmed by 3 bases and V by 7 bases; bases with no gene match: 4. The CDR3 loop is CAIKGTSGRDTGELFF. DNA for the CDR3: TGTGCCATCAAGGGGACTAGCGGGAGAGACACCGGGGAGCTGTTTTTT.

This chain joins TRBV12-3 or TRBV12-4 and TRBJ1-2; D unclear. Trimming took off 6 bases at V and 5 bases at J, with 13 bases between the two ends. The CDR3 runs to 13 residues. The DNA for the CDR3 is TGTGCCAGCAGCTCACTTGCCGAATATGGCTACACCTTC. The encoded protein is CASSSLAEYGYTF.

This rearrangement joins TRBV27 to TRBJ1-5; TRBD1 might be the D (5 bases). V was clipped by 0 bases and J by 4 bases, with 13 bases between them. The CDR3 length is 16 residues. Germline-derived CDR1 and CDR2 are MNHEY and SMNVEV (reference sequence). CDR3: CASSLSPAGLNQPQHF. CDR3 bases: TGTGCCAGCAGTTTATCGCCGGCAGGGCTAAATCAGCCCCAGCATTTT.

This chain uses TRBV9 with TRBJ2-5; 7 nucleotides line up with TRBD2. Germline V lookup: CDR1 SGDLS, CDR2 YYNGEE. This CDR3 is built from 14 residues. V lost 4 bases, J lost 4 bases, and 7 bases stayed unmatched. CDR3 sequence reads: CASSPWGGSETQYF. DNA for the CDR3: TGTGCCAGCAGCCCCTGGGGGGGGTCAGAGACCCAGTACTTC.

J is TRBJ1-3 and V is TRBV5-6; D not resolved. The V gene's germline CDR1 is SGHDT and CDR2 YYEEEE. V dropped 1 base and J dropped 4 bases, with 9 bases sitting between them. There are 14 residues in the CDR3. The CDR3 loop reads CASSLLAEGNTIYF. The CDR3 DNA reads as TGTGCCAGCAGCTTGCTGGCGGAAGGAAACACCATATATTTT.

The chain has TRBV18 and TRBJ1-6; D is uncertain. Germline CDR1 reads KGHSH; CDR2 reads LQKENI. V was pared by 1 base and J by 1 base, with 8 bases between. The CDR3 runs 16 residues. CDR3 nucleotide sequence: TGTGCCAGCTCACCACGCGGGGAATCCTATAATTCACCCCTCCACTTT. This sequence encodes CASSPRGESYNSPLHF. The variable domain in full, with the rest retrieved from reference TRBV18 and TRBJ1-6, is NAGVMQNPRHLVRRRGQEARLRCSPMKGHSHVYWYRQLPEEGLKFMVYLQKENIIDESGMPKERFSAEFPKEGPSILRIQQVVRGDSAAYFCASSPRGESYNSPLHFGNGTRLTVT.

The V and J genes are TRBV6-4 and TRBJ2-3; 9 bases map to TRBD2. Germline-derived CDR1 and CDR2 are MRHNA and SNTAGT. J lost 0 bases, V lost 0 bases, and 1 base had no gene match. This CDR3 has 16 amino acids. CDR3 in amino acids: CASSDSAGGSTDTQYF. The CDR3 region has the DNA TGTGCCAGCAGTGACTCTGCGGGGGGGAGCACAGATACGCAGTATTTT.

This chain connects TRBV14 to TRBJ2-1; TRBD2 matches 9 bases. Germline V gene lookup returns CDR1 SGHDN and CDR2 FVKESK. This CDR3 is built from 16 residues. The V gene end was trimmed by 3 bases and the J gene end by 6 bases; junction bases not matched to a gene: 9. CDR3 loop: CASSQVLQREVNEQFF. DNA of the CDR3: TGTGCCAGCAGCCAGGTGTTACAGCGGGAGGTCAATGAGCAGTTCTTC.

V gene TRBV2 combines with J gene TRBJ2-2; TRBD2 matches at 12 bases. Germline CDR1 reads SNHLY; CDR2 reads FYNNEI. The CDR3 has 15 amino acids. V gave up 5 bases and J gave up 6 bases; unmatched junction bases: 4. The CDR3 DNA reads TGTGCCAGCAGTTCCCGACTAGCGGGGGCCGGGGAGCTGTTTTTT. Protein: CASSSRLAGAGELFF.

This clone was seen only a few times. J is TRBJ2-3 and V is TRBV7-2; TRBD2 might be the D (7 bases). Germline CDR1 SGHTA, CDR2 FQGNSA. Trimming stripped 4 bases from V and 0 bases from J, with 14 bases between. The CDR3 runs 16 residues. The CDR3 coding sequence is TGTGCCAGCAGCTCCTGGGGCGGGGGCAGCACAGATACGCAGTATTTT. This translates into CASSSWGGGSTDTQYF.